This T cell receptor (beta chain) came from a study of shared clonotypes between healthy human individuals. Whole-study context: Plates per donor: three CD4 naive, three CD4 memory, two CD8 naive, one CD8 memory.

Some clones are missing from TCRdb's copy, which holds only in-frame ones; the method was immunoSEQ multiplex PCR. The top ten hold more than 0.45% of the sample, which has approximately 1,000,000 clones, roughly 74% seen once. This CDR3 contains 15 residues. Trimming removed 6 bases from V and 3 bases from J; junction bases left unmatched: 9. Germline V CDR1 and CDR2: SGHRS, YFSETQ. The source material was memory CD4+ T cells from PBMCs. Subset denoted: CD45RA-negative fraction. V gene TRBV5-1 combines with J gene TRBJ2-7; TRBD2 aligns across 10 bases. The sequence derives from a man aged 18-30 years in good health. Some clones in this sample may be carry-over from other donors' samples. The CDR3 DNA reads TGCGCCAGCATCCCCCAGCTAGCGGGAGACTACGAGCAGTACTTC. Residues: CASIPQLAGDYEQYF.